The 8 T cell receptor beta chains below all came from one sample that was sequenced in a study of OX40 agonist ivuxolimab in advanced cancers. The library was prepared using the immunoSEQ multiplex PCR assay. TCRdb obtained this table from immuneACCESS and retained in-frame rearrangements with V and J assigned. These tables miss some clones; where compared with another copy, unresolved V genes account for less than half of the shortfall, and the remainder is unexplained. Present in this sample are 20,000 to 30,000 clones, approximately 85% of which were seen just once. The ten largest make up around 17% of the sample. The sequencing here drew on CD4+ or CD8+ T cells sorted from blood, taken in a trial of the OX40 agonist ivuxolimab. The receptors were gathered from an adult with an advanced solid tumor such as melanoma, head and neck, liver or kidney cancer.

In nucleotides, the CDR3 is TGTGCCAGCAGCTTGGAACGGAACACTGAAGCTTTCTTT. Its translation: CASSLERNTEAFF. V gene TRBV7-2 combines with J gene TRBJ1-1; no clear D gene. Germline CDR1 SGHTA, CDR2 FQGNSA. This CDR3 region has 13 residues. V shed 3 bases and J shed 1 base, with 6 bases lying between them.

This sequence joins TRBV18 and TRBJ2-7; 7 bases map to TRBD1. V shed 4 bases and J 6 bases; nucleotides not matched to a gene: 6. The CDR3 totals 13 residues. The V gene's germline CDR1 is KGHSH and CDR2 LQKENI. This CDR3 reads CASSLKGAGEQYF. The CDR3 DNA is TGTGCCAGCTCACTCAAGGGGGCGGGCGAGCAGTACTTC. Looking up the rest from reference TRBV18 and TRBJ2-7 gives the full variable domain: NAGVMQNPRHLVRRRGQEARLRCSPMKGHSHVYWYRQLPEEGLKFMVYLQKENIIDESGMPKERFSAEFPKEGPSILRIQQVVRGDSAAYFCASSLKGAGEQYFGPGTRLTVT.

The genes are TRBV6-4 and TRBJ2-1; D is unresolved. The CDR3 has 14 residues. Trimming left V 3 bases short and J 5 bases short, with 11 bases between. Germline V lookup: CDR1 MRHNA, CDR2 SNTAGT. The CDR3 DNA is TGTGCCAGCAGTGAAACGGGTTTTAACAATGAGCAGTTCTTC. Its protein product is CASSETGFNNEQFF.

In this sample, this clone turned up once. The V gene is TRBV29-1, the J gene TRBJ1-1, with D possibly TRBD1 on 5 matching bases. Germline CDR1 is SQVTM and CDR2 is ANQGSEA. Deletions cut 7 bases from V and 2 bases from J, with 17 bases between. CDR3 size: 14 residues. In DNA, the CDR3 is TGCAGCGGGGGTCGGGGCGGACTTAACACTGAAGCTTTCTTT. Translating it yields CSGGRGGLNTEAFF.

The chain has TRBV7-3 and TRBJ1-6; D might be TRBD1 (5 bases). The CDR3 runs to 15 residues. Trimming shortened V by 6 bases and J by 5 bases, and 14 bases separated the two germline ends. The germline gives CDR1 SGHTA, CDR2 FQGTGA. The CDR3 protein is CASSLGGTDNSPLHF. The CDR3 nucleotides are TGTGCCAGCAGTCTCGGAGGGACTGATAATTCACCCCTCCACTTT.

This clone was recorded only once. The J gene is TRBJ1-5, the V gene TRBV5-1, with TRBD1 matching over 12 bases. Per germline, CDR1 SGHRS and CDR2 YFSETQ. V lost 4 bases to trimming and J lost 8 bases; unmatched junction nucleotides: 7. CDR3 length: 15 residues. This CDR3 is CASSLGTGGEEPQHF. The CDR3 DNA sequence: TGCGCCAGCAGCCTGGGGACAGGGGGCGAGGAGCCCCAGCATTTT.

This rearrangement joins TRBV10-1 to TRBJ2-5, with 8 bases fitting TRBD2. V gave up 5 bases and J gave up 4 bases; unmatched junction bases: 3. This CDR3 contains 13 residues. In germline, CDR1 is WNHNN, CDR2 SYGVQD (reference sequence). The CDR3 DNA sequence: TGCGCCAGCAGTAGCGGGAGCGCAGAGACCCAGTACTTC. Its protein product is CASSSGSAETQYF.

The chain uses TRBV2 and TRBJ2-7, with D hard to call. CDR1 and CDR2 from the germline V gene are SNHLY and FYNNEI. Trimming cost V 3 bases and J 9 bases, with 9 bases left between them. The length of the CDR3 is 11 residues. The CDR3 here is CASSDFRRQYF. CDR3 DNA: TGTGCCAGCAGTGATTTCAGGCGGCAGTACTTC.